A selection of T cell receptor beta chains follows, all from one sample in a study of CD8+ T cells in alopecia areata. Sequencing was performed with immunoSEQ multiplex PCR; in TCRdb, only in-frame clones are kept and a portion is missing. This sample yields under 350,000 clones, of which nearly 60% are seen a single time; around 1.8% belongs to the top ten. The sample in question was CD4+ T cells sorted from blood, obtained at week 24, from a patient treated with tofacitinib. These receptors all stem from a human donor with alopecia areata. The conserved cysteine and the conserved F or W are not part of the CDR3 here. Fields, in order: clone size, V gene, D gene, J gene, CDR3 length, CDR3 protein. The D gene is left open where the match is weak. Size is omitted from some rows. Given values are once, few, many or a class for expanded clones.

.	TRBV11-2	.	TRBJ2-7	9	ASSLVAEQY
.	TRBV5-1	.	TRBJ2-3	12	ASSPGGVADTQY
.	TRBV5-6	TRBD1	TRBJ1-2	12	ASSLDRGGYGYT
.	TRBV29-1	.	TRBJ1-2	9	SVERTNGYT
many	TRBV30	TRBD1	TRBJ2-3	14	AWKVVTDRGTDTQY
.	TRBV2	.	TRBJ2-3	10	ASSGTFPRRY
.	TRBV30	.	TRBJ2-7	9	AWTRENEQY
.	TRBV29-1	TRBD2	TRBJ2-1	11	SVGGGVYNEQF
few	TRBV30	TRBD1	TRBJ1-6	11	AWSRDRGSPLH
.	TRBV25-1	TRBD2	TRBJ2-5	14	ASSAGTGGLQETQY
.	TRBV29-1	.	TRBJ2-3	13	SVADWGSGTDTQY
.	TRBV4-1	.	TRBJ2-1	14	ASSQGTLRAYNEQF
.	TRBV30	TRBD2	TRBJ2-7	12	AWSVLPAGAEQY
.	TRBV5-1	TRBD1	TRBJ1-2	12	ASSKTTGNYGYT
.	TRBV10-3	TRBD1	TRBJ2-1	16	AISADRGQLIDRNEQF